The rows below give T cell receptor beta chains drawn from one sample of a study of blood T cell repertoires in COVID-19. Profiling relied on immunoSEQ multiplex PCR, and the TCRdb table lists in-frame clones only, not all of them. The data show about 210,000 clones, about 86% seen once. The sequencing sample was made of peripheral blood. Every receptor here comes from a woman in her sixties or seventies with acute or convalescent COVID-19. Both conserved end residues are part of each CDR3.

>TRBJ2-7|TRBV14
CASSQHRQLVNEQYF
>TRBJ2-3|TRBV7-3
CASRPGNTDTQYF
>TRBJ2-7|TRBV29-1
CSVGSRRSSYEQYF
>TRBJ1-6|TRBV9
CASSVAGAYNSPLHF
>TRBJ1-4|TRBV4-1
CASSQTRGEKLFF
>TRBJ2-7|TRBV7-9
CASSPAYEQYF
>TRBJ1-1|TRBV2
CASSVVRGRTEAFF
>TRBJ2-3|TRBV7-9
CASSLGGLAGHTDTQYF
>TRBJ2-3|TRBV4-3
CASSQVSGSTDTQYF
>TRBJ2-3|TRBV9
CASSPRRGDTQYF
>TRBJ2-1|TRBV12-5
CASGLALASGRTAYNEQFF
>TRBJ1-6|TRBV27
CASSLSQGANSPLHF
>TRBJ2-6|TRBV5-1
CASSHQGAGGANVLTF
>TRBJ2-7|TRBV27
CASSPDFGGSEQYF
>TRBJ2-3|TRBV5-6
CASSLERFGTDTQYF
>TRBJ2-1|TRBV11-2
CASSSGGSLYNEQFF
>TRBJ1-2|TRBV5-1
CASKEAAAAYGYTF